This T cell receptor beta chain stems from a study of T cells after yellow fever vaccination. From the 5' RACE reads, TCRdb called clonotypes with MiXCR, one entry per CDR3 protein. The data show more than 90,000 distinct CDR3 sequences, with roughly 8.4% seen just once and roughly 25% held by the top ten. Germline CDR1 and CDR2: LGHNA and YSLEER. This CDR3 comprises 15 residues. J was trimmed by 4 bases and V by 3 bases; bases with no gene match: 9. Study outcomes and limitations: Post-booster reappearance was seen for most primary-vaccination clones (just under 97% CD4, around 91% CD8). Though it reached lower strength, the secondary response hit its peak faster, day 5 versus 15.

This clonotype has a count of ten or more. The target antigen is unknown. The sample in question was CD8+ T cells sorted from PBMCs, obtained 45 days after the yellow fever booster vaccination. This receptor was obtained from a man aged 25 to 40 who received the YFV17D yellow fever vaccine. This rearrangement joins TRBV4-3 to TRBJ2-7; 7 bases are a match to TRBD1. DNA for the CDR3: TGCGCCAGCAGCCAGGAACGGGACAGTGCATACGAGCAGTACTTC. Translated: CASSQERDSAYEQYF.